This TCR beta chain was sequenced for a study of T cell responses to AZD1222 COVID-19 vaccine. Measured with immunoSEQ multiplex PCR; TCRdb has only the in-frame clones, and not every one. The sample lists 120,000 to 150,000 clones; around 90% were seen once. General observations from the study: The donor cohort was predominantly white British with a female majority, and clonal diversity may have been underestimated. Only 5 to 7 AZD1222 recipients were seropositive at baseline.

Note on this clone: The antigen is not known.

The TCR comes from an adult who received the MenACWY meningococcal vaccine as a control. The material sequenced was peripheral blood, taken 28 days after the second dose of the MenACWY control vaccine.

The CDR3 here is CASSSGGTSGLINEQFF. The CDR3 bases are TGTGCCAGCAGCTCTGGCGGGACTAGCGGGCTTATCAATGAGCAGTTCTTC. The gene calls are TRBV7-3 and TRBJ2-1; 12 bases are shared with TRBD2. There are 17 residues in the CDR3. Germline lookup yields CDR1 SGHTA and CDR2 FQGTGA. V trimming: 4 bases; J trimming: 6 bases; junction bases outside the gene matches: 10.